This T cell receptor beta chain was sequenced for a study of T cells after yellow fever vaccination. The CDR3 contains 14 residues. Per the germline V gene, CDR1 is SGHAT and CDR2 is FQNNGV. The V end lost 5 bases, the J end lost 5 bases, and 15 bases lay between the germline ends. MiXCR, applied by TCRdb to the 5' RACE reads, yields one record per CDR3 protein. Of a few hundred thousand distinct CDR3 sequences in the sample, around 7% were seen once. V and J are TRBV11-2 and TRBJ1-1; a possible D gene is TRBD1 (5 bases). The sequence derives from a man in his late teens or twenties who received the YFV17D yellow fever vaccine. The source material was PBMCs, sampled 45 days after the first yellow fever vaccination. CDR3 protein: CASSIVGGGTEAFF. The DNA of the CDR3 is TGTGCCAGCAGCATCGTGGGGGGGGGGACTGAAGCTTTCTTT.